These 15 T cell receptor beta chains originate from one sample sequenced in a study of blood T cell repertoires in COVID-19. Assay: immunoSEQ multiplex PCR; the TCRdb copy retains only in-frame clones and omits some. Here the sample spans roughly 430,000 clones, roughly 87% being singletons. Sequenced input: PBMCs or T cells enriched from blood (not recorded which). These receptors originate from a middle-aged woman with acute COVID-19.

The CDR3 is CASSLGLAGGGETQYF. The CDR3 nucleotides read TGTGCCAGCAGCTTAGGACTAGCGGGGGGCGGAGAGACCCAGTACTTC. The chain combines TRBV7-8 with TRBJ2-5; 13 bases align to TRBD2. From germline, CDR1 is SGHVS and CDR2 FQNEAQ. Trimming cost V 1 base and J 4 bases; bases outside gene matches: 3. The CDR3 runs to 16 residues.

V gene TRBV27 combines with J gene TRBJ1-1, with 7 bases identical to TRBD1. The CDR3 spans 14 residues. V lost 6 bases and J lost 2; bases outside the gene matches: 6. The germline V gene encodes CDR1 MNHEY and CDR2 SMNVEV (reference sequence). The CDR3 loop is CASRAGTANTEAFF. The CDR3 DNA reads TGTGCCAGCAGAGCCGGGACAGCAAACACTGAAGCTTTCTTT.

The rearrangement uses TRBV3-1 (or the pseudogene TRBV3-2) and TRBJ1-2; TRBD1 agrees at 8 bases. After removal of 10 bases from V and 2 bases from J, the junction contained 3 bases not matched to a gene. Germline values: CDR1 LGHDT, CDR2 YNNKEL (reference sequence). The CDR3 has 12 residues. The CDR3 region has the DNA TGTGCCACCACAGGGGGGAACTATGGCTACACCTTC. This encodes CATTGGNYGYTF.

The chain carries TRBV4-1 and TRBJ1-4, with D possibly TRBD1 on 5 matching bases. V lost 4 bases, J lost 2 bases, and 11 bases lay in between. From germline, CDR1 is MGHRA and CDR2 YSYEKL. The CDR3 has 15 amino acids. CDR3 sequence reads: CASSRGEGTNEKLFF. The CDR3 nucleotides read TGCGCCAGCAGCCGAGGGGAGGGGACTAATGAAAAACTGTTTTTT.

This chain joins TRBV14 and TRBJ2-2; D may be TRBD1 (6 bases). The germline gives CDR1 SGHDN, CDR2 FVKESK. V gave up 4 bases and J gave up 3 bases, with 12 bases separating them. The CDR3 covers 15 residues. CDR3 sequence (DNA): TGTGCCAGCAGCCGGGGACACTTTGACACCGGGGAGCTGTTTTTT. It translates to CASSRGHFDTGELFF. The full variable domain, in which reference TRBV14 and TRBJ2-2 provide the parts outside the CDR3, is EAGVTQFPSHSVIEKGQTVTLRCDPISGHDNLYWYRRVMGKEIKFLLHFVKESKQDESGMPNNRFLAERTGGTYSTLKVQPAELEDSGVYFCASSRGHFDTGELFFGEGSRLTVL.

This chain connects TRBV24-1 to TRBJ1-1, with 10 bases fitting TRBD1. The CDR3 consists of 15 residues. Germline V gene data show CDR1 as KGHDR and CDR2 as SFDVKD. V lost 4 bases and J lost 6; bases outside the gene matches: 7. The CDR3: CATSDPDRGDAEAFF. The CDR3 DNA sequence: TGTGCCACCAGTGACCCGGACAGGGGGGATGCTGAAGCTTTCTTT.

The V and J genes are TRBV21-1 and TRBJ1-2; the table calls TRBD1, which could not be checked here. TRBV21-1 is a recognized pseudogene. This CDR3 comprises 16 residues. CDR3 DNA: TGTGCCAGCAGCAACCGGGACAGGGGGGAAAACTATGGCTACACCTTC. This codes for CASSNRDRGENYGYTF.

The V and J genes are TRBV6-5 and TRBJ2-1; TRBD1 matches at 8 bases. The CDR3 extends over 14 amino acids. J was trimmed by 2 bases and V by 7 bases; bases with no gene match: 4. Germline CDR1 reads MNHEY; CDR2 reads SVGAGI. In DNA, the CDR3 is TGTGCCAGCACCCAACAGGGGGCCTACAATGAGCAGTTCTTC. It encodes CASTQQGAYNEQFF.

This chain joins TRBV10-1 and TRBJ2-3, with 12 bases that match TRBD2. Germline lookup yields CDR1 WNHNN and CDR2 SYGVQD (reference sequence). CDR3 size: 16 residues. V was clipped by 3 bases and J by 6 bases; unmatched bases: 7. The CDR3 loop reads CASSDYRLAGVDTQYF. The CDR3 region has the DNA TGCGCCAGCAGTGACTACCGACTAGCGGGGGTTGATACGCAGTATTTT.

J is TRBJ2-5 and V is TRBV20-1; tentative D call: TRBD1 (5 bases). Germline CDR1 and CDR2: DFQATT and SNEGSKA (reference sequence). This CDR3 is built from 12 residues. V was pared by 3 bases and J by 5 bases, with 10 bases between. This CDR3 reads CSASRQIETQYF. The CDR3 bases are TGCAGTGCTAGTCGACAGATCGAGACCCAGTACTTC.

The genes are TRBV28 and TRBJ2-1; TRBD1 is a possible D gene (5 bases). The germline gives CDR1 MDHEN, CDR2 SYDVKM. This CDR3 spans 16 amino acids. The V gene lost 4 bases and the J gene lost 0 bases, with 13 bases spanning the gap. The CDR3 region has the DNA TGTGCCAGCAGTTCTCCCGACAGTGCCTCCTACAATGAGCAGTTCTTC. It specifies CASSSPDSASYNEQFF.

CDR3 amino acids: CASSLVVAGEQFF. The CDR3 DNA is TGTGCCAGCAGTTTAGTTGTAGCGGGGGAGCAGTTCTTC. This rearrangement joins TRBV12-3 or TRBV12-4 to TRBJ2-1; 8 nucleotides align to TRBD2. J gave up 10 bases and V 1 base, and 3 bases lay outside the gene matches. This CDR3 comprises 13 residues.

V and J are TRBV5-5 and TRBJ2-3; the D is unclear. V was shortened by 4 bases and J by 1 base, with 10 bases between the two germline ends. Looked up from germline, CDR1 is SGHKS and CDR2 is YYEKEE (reference sequence). The CDR3 has 14 amino acids. The chain's CDR3 is CASSATAGTDTQYF. DNA of the CDR3: TGTGCCAGCAGCGCTACCGCCGGCACAGATACGCAGTATTTT.

The chain recombines TRBV5-5 with TRBJ2-2; TRBD1 agrees at 9 bases. The ends lost 2 bases at V and 5 bases at J; junction bases unmatched: 4. Germline V CDR1 and CDR2: SGHKS, YYEKEE (reference sequence). The CDR3 runs 15 residues. CDR3 DNA: TGTGCCAGCAGCTTCACAGGGGGCGGGACCGGGGAGCTGTTTTTT. It yields the protein CASSFTGGGTGELFF.

This clone has only a few counts. This sequence joins TRBV15 and TRBJ2-7; the match to TRBD2 covers 10 bases. Germline V lookup: CDR1 LNHNV, CDR2 YYDKDF (reference sequence). Trimming removed 4 bases from V and 0 bases from J; junction bases left unmatched: 3. The CDR3 runs to 15 residues. The CDR3 is CATSISGGSSYEQYF. The CDR3 coding sequence is TGTGCCACCAGCATTAGCGGGGGGAGCTCCTACGAGCAGTACTTC.